The sequence of this TCR beta chain was determined in a study of siplizumab effects on memory and regulatory T cells (dated by TCRdb to the late 2010s). At the level of the whole study: The study examined how the anti-CD2 antibody siplizumab affects alloreactive T-cell subsets in allogeneic mixed lymphocyte reactions built from human PBMCs. Broader findings and caveats from the paper: No functional confirmation was obtained for the suppressive function of proliferating Tregs from siplizumab cultures. Compared with memory T cells, unstimulated naive T cells appeared more diverse, and naive cells seemed to make a substantial contribution to the alloresponse. Among mappable alloreactive CD4+ clones, the Treg-derived fraction averaged about 75% with siplizumab versus around 25% in control reactions. The cumulative frequency of alloreactive sequences traceable to unstimulated CD4+ memory T cells was significantly reduced by siplizumab. Roughly 75-97% of proliferating CD4+ or CD8+ clones could not be assigned a naive or memory phenotype. Because sequences below about 10^-5 frequency were poorly captured, only a minor fraction of alloreactive clones could be mapped to unstimulated subsets.

Cut back by 1 base and 4 bases, the V and J ends lie 7 bases apart. The CDR3 runs 13 residues from the cysteine to the phenylalanine. CDR3 DNA only is kept here, 39 bases in frame from base 1. Reading the germline V gene gives CDR1 SGHVS and CDR2 FNYEAQ. The method behind the library was the immunoSEQ multiplex PCR assay. Each sample had around 92,000 TCR templates assayed by the deep sequencing platform. Genomic DNA extracted from sorted T cells was used for TCRbeta CDR3 sequencing. Under the source paper's analysis protocol: Clonal analysis of TCRbeta CDR3 data was done in the R programming language. Alloreactive CD4+ and CD8+ clones were identified by comparing unstimulated samples to CFSE-low samples taken after the reaction. Regulatory or non-regulatory origin of alloreactive CD4+ clones was assigned by matching sequences to the sorted unstimulated Treg and non-Treg repertoires. TCRdb's version of the immuneACCESS table is confined to in-frame rearrangements and falls short of the full clone set. An unresolved V gene accounts for under half of the shortfall where checked; the remainder is of unknown origin. Clone size and the V and J calls come from that table; the DNA yielded D and trimming. Across this sample there are roughly 9,000 clones, with about 72% seen only once. 67% of the sample lies in the top ten.

In three donor pairs, further sequencing was done on unstimulated CD8+ naive, CD4+ memory, CD8+ TEMRA, CD4+ naive and CD8+ effector memory subsets. Sorted unstimulated T cells and proliferating T cells recovered from mixed lymphocyte reactions were subjected to TCRbeta CDR3 sequencing. Fresh whole blood from approximately 9 HLA-typed healthy donors was used to isolate PBMCs. Notes on this clone: Its antigen is not yet known. Per-nucleotide qualities are absent, and no much larger clonotype sits a single base away. The same CDR3 can be traced to other DNA sequences in this sample.

Rearrangement joined TRBV7-6 to TRBJ2-5, with no confidently assigned D gene. This TCR was sampled from a human donor in good health. The sample consisted of effector memory CD8+ T cells sorted from blood. Taken with the paper, the label for cell subset or site translates to: unstimulated CD8+ effector memory T cells. The sequence in DNA is TGTGCCAGCAGCTTAGACGTGGGAGAGACCCAGTACTTC. Protein translation: CASSLDVGETQYF.